This TCR beta chain was obtained from a study of immune cell composition in non-small cell lung cancer. Template was genomic DNA from frozen, unsorted single-cell suspensions. Note on this clone: Its antigen is unknown.

The table came from immunoSEQ multiplex PCR; TCRdb's copy has only in-frame clones and leaves some out. Of roughly 3,700 clones in the sample, 55% to 75% were seen once. Germline CDR1 is LGHNA and CDR2 is YSLEER. The CDR3 contains 14 residues. V dropped 2 bases and J dropped 4 bases, with 12 bases sitting between them. Findings of the study overall: Tumour-associated clones >0.5% occurred in 25% to 35% of adenocarcinomas, less than 80% of squamous. Tumour-reactive clones were not shown to match dominant in vivo tumour clones.

This sequence originates from a human donor with non-small cell lung cancer. This chain joins TRBV4-3 and TRBJ2-7; D is uncertain. The sequenced sample was lung tumor tissue. The CDR3 nucleotides read TGCGCCAGCAGCCAACGGAGCAGTGGGTACGAGCAGTACTTC. Residues: CASSQRSSGYEQYF.